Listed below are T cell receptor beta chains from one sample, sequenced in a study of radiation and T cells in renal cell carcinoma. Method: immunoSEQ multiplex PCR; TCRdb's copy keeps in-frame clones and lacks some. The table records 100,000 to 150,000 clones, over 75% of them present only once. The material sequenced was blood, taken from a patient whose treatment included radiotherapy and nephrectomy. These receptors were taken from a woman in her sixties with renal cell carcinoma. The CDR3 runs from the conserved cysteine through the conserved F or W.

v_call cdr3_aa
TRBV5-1 CASTRGLGETQYF
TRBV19 CASKADYTNTGELFF
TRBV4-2 CASSQPGLAGGDTGELFF
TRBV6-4 CASSARGEGIQYF
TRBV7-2 CASSLRGLYEQYF
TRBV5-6 CASSLAAAGSEPATEAFF
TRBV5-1 CASSLELAEYNEQFF
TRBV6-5 CASRDPGQGLYEQYF
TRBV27 CATSSGTLHFNEQFF
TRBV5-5 CASSLIRDYSYEQYF
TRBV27 CASSLRQTNYGYTF
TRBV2 CASSEGSAEGYF
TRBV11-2 CASSLNRASSGNTIYF
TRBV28 CASSLGGGGYEQYF
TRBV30 CAWSTTGRGRQPQHF
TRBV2 CASSGTGWNEQFF
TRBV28 CASSPGGRGPEAFF
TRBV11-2 CASSFGRRYMNTEAFF
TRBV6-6 CASRTGTASYEQYF
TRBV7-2 CASRRLGLAEQETQYF
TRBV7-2 CASSPRAGRDQPQHF
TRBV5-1 CASSLESSRGYGYTF